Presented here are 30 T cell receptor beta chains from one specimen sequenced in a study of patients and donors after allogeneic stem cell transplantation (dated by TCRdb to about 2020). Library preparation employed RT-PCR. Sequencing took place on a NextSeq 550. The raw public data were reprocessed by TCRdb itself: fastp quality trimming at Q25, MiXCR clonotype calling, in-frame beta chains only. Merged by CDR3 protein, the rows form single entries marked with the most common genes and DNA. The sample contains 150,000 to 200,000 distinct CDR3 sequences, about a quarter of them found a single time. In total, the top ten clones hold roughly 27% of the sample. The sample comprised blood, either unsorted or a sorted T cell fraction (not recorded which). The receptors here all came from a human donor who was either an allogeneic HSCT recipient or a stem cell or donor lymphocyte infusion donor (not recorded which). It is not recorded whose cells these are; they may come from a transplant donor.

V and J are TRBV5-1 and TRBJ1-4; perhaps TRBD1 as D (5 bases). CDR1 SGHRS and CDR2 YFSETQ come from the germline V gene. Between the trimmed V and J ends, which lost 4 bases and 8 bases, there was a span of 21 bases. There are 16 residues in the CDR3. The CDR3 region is CASSAPQEGRGEKLFF. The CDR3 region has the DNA TGCGCCAGCAGCGCCCCCCAGGAGGGACGGGGAGAAAAACTGTTTTTT. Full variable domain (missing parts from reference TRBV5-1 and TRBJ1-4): KAGVTQTPRYLIKTRGQQVTLSCSPISGHRSVSWYQQTPGQGLQFLFEYFSETQRNKGNFPGRFSGRQFSNSRSEMNVSTLELGDSALYLCASSAPQEGRGEKLFFGSGTQLSVL.

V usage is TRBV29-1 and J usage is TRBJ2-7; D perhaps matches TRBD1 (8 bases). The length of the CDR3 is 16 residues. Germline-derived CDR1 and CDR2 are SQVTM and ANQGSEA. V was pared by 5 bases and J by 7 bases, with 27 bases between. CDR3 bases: TGCAGCGTTCTCGCAATAAGGACAGGGAGGGAAGGAGAGCAGTACTTC. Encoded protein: CSVLAIRTGREGEQYF.

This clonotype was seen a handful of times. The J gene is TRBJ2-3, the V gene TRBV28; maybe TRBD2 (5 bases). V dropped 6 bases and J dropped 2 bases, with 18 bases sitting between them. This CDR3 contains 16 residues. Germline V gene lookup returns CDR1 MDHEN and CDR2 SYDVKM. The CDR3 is CASSLIRGYPTDTQYF. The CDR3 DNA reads TGTGCCAGCAGCTTAATTCGGGGTTACCCCACAGATACGCAGTATTTT.

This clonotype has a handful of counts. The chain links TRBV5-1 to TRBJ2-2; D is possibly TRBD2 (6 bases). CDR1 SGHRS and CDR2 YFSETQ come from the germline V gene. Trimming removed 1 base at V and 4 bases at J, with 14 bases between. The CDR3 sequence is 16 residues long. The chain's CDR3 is CASSLFGGPSTGELFF. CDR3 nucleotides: TGCGCCAGCAGCTTGTTCGGGGGTCCGTCCACCGGGGAGCTGTTTTTT.

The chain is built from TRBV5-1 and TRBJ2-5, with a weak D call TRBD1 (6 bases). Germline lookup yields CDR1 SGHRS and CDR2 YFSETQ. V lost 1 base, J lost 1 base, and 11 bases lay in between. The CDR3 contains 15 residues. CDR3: CASSLSGQSQETQYF. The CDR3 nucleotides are TGCGCCAGCAGCTTGAGTGGACAGTCCCAAGAGACCCAGTACTTC.

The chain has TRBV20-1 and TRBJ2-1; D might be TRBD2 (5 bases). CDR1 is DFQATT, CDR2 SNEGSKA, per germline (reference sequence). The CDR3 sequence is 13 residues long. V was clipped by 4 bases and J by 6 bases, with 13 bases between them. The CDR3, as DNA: TGCAGTGCTAAAGCGGCCTTTGGCAATGAGCAGTTCTTC. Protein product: CSAKAAFGNEQFF.

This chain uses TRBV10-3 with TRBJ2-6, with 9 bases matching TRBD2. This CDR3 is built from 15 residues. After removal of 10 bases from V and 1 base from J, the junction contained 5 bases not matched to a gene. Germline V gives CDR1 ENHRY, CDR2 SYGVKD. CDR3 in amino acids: CANSGGISGANVLTF. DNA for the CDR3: TGTGCCAATAGCGGGGGAATATCTGGGGCCAACGTCCTGACTTTC.

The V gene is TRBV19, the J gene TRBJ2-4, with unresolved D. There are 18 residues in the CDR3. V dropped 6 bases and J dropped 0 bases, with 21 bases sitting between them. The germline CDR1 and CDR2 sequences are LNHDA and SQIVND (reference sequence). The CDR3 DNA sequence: TGTGCCAGTAGCACCGCCCGGACGGAAGATTTAGCCAAAAACATTCAGTACTTC. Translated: CASSTARTEDLAKNIQYF.

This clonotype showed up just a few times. CDR3 DNA: TGCGCCAGCAGCCTCCCGGGACAGGGGGCAGGTGAAGCTTTCTTT. It specifies CASSLPGQGAGEAFF. The J gene is TRBJ1-1, the V gene TRBV5-1; TRBD1 agrees at 12 bases. The CDR3 sequence is 15 residues long. Germline V gives CDR1 SGHRS, CDR2 YFSETQ. V was clipped by 4 bases and J by 7 bases; unmatched bases: 8. The full variable domain, with the rest looked up from reference TRBV5-1 and TRBJ1-1, is KAGVTQTPRYLIKTRGQQVTLSCSPISGHRSVSWYQQTPGQGLQFLFEYFSETQRNKGNFPGRFSGRQFSNSRSEMNVSTLELGDSALYLCASSLPGQGAGEAFFGQGTRLTVV.

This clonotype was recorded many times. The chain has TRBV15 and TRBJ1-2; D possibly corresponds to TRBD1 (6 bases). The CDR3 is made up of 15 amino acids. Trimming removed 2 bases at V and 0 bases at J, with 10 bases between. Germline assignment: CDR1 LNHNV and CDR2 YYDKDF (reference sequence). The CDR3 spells CATSRYRETNYGYTF. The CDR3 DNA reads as TGTGCCACCAGCAGATACAGGGAGACTAACTATGGCTACACCTTC.

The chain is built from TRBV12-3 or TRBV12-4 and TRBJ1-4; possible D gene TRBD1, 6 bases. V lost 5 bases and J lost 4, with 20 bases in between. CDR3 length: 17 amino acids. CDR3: CASSPLGGRVLNEKLFF. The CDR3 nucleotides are TGTGCCAGCAGTCCCTTGGGGGGCAGGGTCCTTAATGAAAAACTGTTTTTT.

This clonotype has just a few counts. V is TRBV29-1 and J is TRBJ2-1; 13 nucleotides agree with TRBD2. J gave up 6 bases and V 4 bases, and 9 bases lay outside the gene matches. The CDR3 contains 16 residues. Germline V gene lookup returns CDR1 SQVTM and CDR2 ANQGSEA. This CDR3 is CSVVLGTSGTANEQFF. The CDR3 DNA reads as TGCAGCGTTGTTCTCGGGACTAGCGGGACCGCCAATGAGCAGTTCTTC.

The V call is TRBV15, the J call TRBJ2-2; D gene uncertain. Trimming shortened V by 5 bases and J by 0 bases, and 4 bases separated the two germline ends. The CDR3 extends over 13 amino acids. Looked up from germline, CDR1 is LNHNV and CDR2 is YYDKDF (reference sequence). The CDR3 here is CATSYPNTGELFF. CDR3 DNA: TGTGCCACCAGCTATCCGAACACCGGGGAGCTGTTTTTT.

DNA for the CDR3: TGTGCCAGCAGCTTAGCATCCGTGACAGGGCAGTCCGATGAGCAGTTCTTC. Its protein product is CASSLASVTGQSDEQFF. The chain links TRBV7-2 to TRBJ2-1; 7 positions match TRBD1. This CDR3 is 17 amino acids long. Losses at the gene ends were 0 bases for V and 8 bases for J; bases not matched to a gene: 13. In germline, CDR1 is SGHTA, CDR2 FQGNSA.

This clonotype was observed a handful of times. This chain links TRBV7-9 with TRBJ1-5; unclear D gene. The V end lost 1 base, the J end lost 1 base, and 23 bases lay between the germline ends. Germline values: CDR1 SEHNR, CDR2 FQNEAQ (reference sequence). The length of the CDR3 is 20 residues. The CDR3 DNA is TGTGCCAGCAGCTTAGAACAATGGGGAGGGATTGGCCTAAGCAATCAGCCCCAGCATTTT. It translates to CASSLEQWGGIGLSNQPQHF.

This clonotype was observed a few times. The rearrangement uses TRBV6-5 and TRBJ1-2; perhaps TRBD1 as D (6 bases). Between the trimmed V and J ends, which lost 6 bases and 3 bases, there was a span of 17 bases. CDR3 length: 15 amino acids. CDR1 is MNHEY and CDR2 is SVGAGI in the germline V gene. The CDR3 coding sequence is TGTGCCAGCAGAAATACAGGGTTAGGACACTATGGCTACACCTTC. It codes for CASRNTGLGHYGYTF.

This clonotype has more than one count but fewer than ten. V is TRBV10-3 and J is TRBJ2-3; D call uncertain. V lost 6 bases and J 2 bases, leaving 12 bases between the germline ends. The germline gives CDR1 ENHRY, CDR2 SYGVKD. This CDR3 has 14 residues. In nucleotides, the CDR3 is TGTGCCATCAGCGACGGACCCCCCACAGATACGCAGTATTTT. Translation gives CAISDGPPTDTQYF.

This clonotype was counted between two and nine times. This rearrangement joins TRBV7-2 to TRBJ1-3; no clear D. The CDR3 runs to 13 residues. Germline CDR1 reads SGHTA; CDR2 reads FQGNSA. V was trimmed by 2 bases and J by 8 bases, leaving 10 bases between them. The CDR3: CASSLSIRDTIYF. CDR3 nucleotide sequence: TGTGCCAGCAGCTTAAGTATCCGAGACACCATATATTTT.

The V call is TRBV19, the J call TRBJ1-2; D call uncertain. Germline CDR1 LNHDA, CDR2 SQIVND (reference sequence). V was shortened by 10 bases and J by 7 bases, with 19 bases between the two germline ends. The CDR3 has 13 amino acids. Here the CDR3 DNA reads TGTGCCACCCCCGGACCCGACAATGGTGGCTACACCTTC. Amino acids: CATPGPDNGGYTF.

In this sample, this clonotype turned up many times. The CDR3 nucleotides are TGTGCCACCAGCAGAGATTGGGTCAGAGACTATGGCTACACCTTC. Translation gives CATSRDWVRDYGYTF. The rearrangement uses TRBV15 and TRBJ1-2; D is uncertain. The CDR3 has 15 residues. Germline-derived CDR1 and CDR2 are LNHNV and YYDKDF (reference sequence). V was cut by 0 bases and J by 3 bases, with 11 bases left in between.

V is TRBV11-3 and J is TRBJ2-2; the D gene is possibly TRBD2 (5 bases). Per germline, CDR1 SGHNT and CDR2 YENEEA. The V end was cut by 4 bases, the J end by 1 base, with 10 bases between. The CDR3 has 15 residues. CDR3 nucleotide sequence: TGTGCCAGCAGCTCGTCCGGGAAGAACACCGGGGAGCTGTTTTTT. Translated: CASSSSGKNTGELFF.

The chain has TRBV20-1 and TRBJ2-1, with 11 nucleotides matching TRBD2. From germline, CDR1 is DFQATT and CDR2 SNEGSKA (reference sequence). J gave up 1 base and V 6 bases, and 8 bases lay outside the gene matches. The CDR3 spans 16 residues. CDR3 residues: CSAIKTSGISYNEQFF. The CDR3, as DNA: TGCAGTGCGATAAAGACTAGCGGGATTTCCTACAATGAGCAGTTCTTC.

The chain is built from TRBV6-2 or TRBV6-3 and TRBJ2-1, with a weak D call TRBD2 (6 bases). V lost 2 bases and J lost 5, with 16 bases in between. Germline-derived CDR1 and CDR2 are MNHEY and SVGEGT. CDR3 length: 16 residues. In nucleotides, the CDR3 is TGTGCCAGCAGTTACCCGCCGGGAGTAGGTAACAATGAGCAGTTCTTC. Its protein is CASSYPPGVGNNEQFF.

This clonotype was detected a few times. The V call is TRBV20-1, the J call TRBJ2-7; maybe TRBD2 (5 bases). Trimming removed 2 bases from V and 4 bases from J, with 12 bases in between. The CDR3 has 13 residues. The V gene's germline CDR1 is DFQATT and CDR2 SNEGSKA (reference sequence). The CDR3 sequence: CSARRPEDYEQYF. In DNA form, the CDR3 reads TGCAGTGCTAGAAGGCCGGAGGATTACGAGCAGTACTTC.

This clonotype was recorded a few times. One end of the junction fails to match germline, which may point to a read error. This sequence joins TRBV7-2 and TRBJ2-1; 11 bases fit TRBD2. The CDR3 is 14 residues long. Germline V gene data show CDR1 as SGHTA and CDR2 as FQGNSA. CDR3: CASSLAGGNNEQFF. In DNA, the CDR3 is TGTGCCAGCAGCCTAGCGGGGGGAAATAATGAGCAGTTCTTC.

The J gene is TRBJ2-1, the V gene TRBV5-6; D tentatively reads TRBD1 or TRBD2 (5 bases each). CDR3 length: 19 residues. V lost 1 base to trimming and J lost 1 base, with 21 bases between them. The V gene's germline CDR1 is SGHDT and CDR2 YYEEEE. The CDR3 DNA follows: TGTGCCAGCAGCTTGTTTAGAGGGCCCAGGGAAAGGTCCTACAATGAGCAGTTCTTC. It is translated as CASSLFRGPRERSYNEQFF.

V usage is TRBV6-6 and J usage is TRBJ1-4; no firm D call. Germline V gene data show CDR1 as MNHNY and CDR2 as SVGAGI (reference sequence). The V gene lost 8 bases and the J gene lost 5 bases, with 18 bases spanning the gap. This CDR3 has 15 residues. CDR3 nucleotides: TGTGCCAGCTACTTCCAGTCGACGAAAAATGAAAAACTGTTTTTT. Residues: CASYFQSTKNEKLFF.

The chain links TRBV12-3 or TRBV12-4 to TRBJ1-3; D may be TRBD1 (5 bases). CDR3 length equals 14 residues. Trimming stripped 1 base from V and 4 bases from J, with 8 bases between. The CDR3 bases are TGTGCCAGCAGTTTAGTCGGGGCCGGAAACACCATATATTTT. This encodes CASSLVGAGNTIYF.

CDR3 protein: CASSQTGLLNEQFF. As DNA, the CDR3 is TGCGCCAGCAGCCAAACGGGTCTCCTCAATGAGCAGTTCTTC. This chain links TRBV4-1 with TRBJ2-1; D call uncertain. The CDR3 covers 14 residues. V lost 2 bases and J 6 bases, leaving 11 bases between the germline ends. Per germline, CDR1 MGHRA and CDR2 YSYEKL.

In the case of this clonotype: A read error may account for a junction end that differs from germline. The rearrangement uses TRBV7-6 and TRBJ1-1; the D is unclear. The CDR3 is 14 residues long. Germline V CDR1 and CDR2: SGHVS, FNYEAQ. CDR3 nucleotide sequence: TGTGCCAGCAGCTCGCCCTCGATGAACACTGAAGCTTTCTTC. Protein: CASSSPSMNTEAFF.